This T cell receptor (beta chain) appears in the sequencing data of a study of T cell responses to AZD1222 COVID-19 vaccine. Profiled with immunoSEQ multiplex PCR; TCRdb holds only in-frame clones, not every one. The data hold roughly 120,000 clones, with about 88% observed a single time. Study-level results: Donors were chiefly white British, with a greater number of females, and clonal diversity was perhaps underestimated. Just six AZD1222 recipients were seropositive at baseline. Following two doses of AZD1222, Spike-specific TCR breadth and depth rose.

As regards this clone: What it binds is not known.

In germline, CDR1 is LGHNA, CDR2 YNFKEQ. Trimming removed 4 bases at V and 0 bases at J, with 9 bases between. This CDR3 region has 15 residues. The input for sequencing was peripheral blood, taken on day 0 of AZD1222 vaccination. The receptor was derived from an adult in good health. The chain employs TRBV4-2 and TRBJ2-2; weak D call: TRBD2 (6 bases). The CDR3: CASSPGTANTGELFF. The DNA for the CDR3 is TGTGCCAGCAGCCCCGGGACTGCGAACACCGGGGAGCTGTTTTTT.